This T cell receptor beta chain was recorded in a study of T cells in localized non-small cell lung cancer. Study-level results: Of the tissues analyzed, uninvolved adjacent lung showed maximal T cell clonality, greater than tumor. Of the top 100 tumor clones, median around 60 were in adjacent lung, about 30 among its top 100. Overall survival was longer when the density of T cells in the blood was higher.

To note about this clone: What it recognizes is unknown.

Some clones are missing from TCRdb's copy, which holds only in-frame ones; the method was immunoSEQ multiplex PCR. Seen here are under 95,000 clones, 80% observed once, and the top ten hold about a tenth. The specimen was peripheral blood, collected before any cancer treatment. The receptor's source is a female donor over 55 with stage I lung adenocarcinoma.

This CDR3 reads CASSRDGQGEYEQFF. The CDR3 nucleotides are TGCGCCAGCAGCCGAGACGGACAGGGGGAATATGAGCAGTTCTTC. The chain recombines TRBV4-3 with TRBJ2-1; 10 nucleotides agree with TRBD1. V lost 4 bases and J lost 8; bases outside the gene matches: 8. Per the germline V gene, CDR1 is LGHNA and CDR2 is YSLEER. CDR3 length equals 15 residues.